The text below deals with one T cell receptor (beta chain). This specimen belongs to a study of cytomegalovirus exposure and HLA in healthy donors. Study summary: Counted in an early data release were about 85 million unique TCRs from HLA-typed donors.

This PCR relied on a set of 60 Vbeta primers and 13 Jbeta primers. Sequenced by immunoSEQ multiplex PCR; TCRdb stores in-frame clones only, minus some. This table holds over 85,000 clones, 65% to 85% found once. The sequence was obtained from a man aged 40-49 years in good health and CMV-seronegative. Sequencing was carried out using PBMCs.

CDR3 DNA sequence: TGTGCCAGCAGGGGAGAGGGTATGTCTGCTGAAGCTTTCTTT. It yields the protein CASRGEGMSAEAFF. The chain links TRBV6-4 to TRBJ1-1; D unclear. Per the germline V gene, CDR1 is MRHNA and CDR2 is SNTAGT. The ends were cut back, 6 bases at V and 6 bases at J, with 17 bases in the middle. The CDR3 runs 14 residues.